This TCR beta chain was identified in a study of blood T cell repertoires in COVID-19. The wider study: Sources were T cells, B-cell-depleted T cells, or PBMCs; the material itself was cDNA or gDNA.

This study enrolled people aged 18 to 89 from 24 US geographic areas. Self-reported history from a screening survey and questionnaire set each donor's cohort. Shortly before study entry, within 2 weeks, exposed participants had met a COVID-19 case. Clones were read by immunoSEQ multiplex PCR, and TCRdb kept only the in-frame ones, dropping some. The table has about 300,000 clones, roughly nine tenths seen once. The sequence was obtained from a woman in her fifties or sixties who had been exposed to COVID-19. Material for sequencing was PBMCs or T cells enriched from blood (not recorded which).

In DNA form, the CDR3 reads TGTGCCTGGAGCGCTACCTACGAGCAGTACTTC. This translates into CAWSATYEQYF. The chain is built from TRBV30 and TRBJ2-7; D ambiguous. Germline V gene lookup returns CDR1 GTSNPN and CDR2 SVGIG (reference sequence). The ends were cut back, 3 bases at V and 2 bases at J, with 5 bases in the middle. CDR3 length: 11 amino acids. The entire variable domain, with the rest obtained from reference TRBV30 and TRBJ2-7, is as follows: SQTIHQWPATLVQPVGSPLSLECTVEGTSNPNLYWYRQAAGRGLQLLFYSVGIGQISSEVPQNLSASRPQDRQFILSSKKLLLSDSGFYLCAWSATYEQYFGPGTRLTVT.